These 9 T cell receptor beta chains originate from one sample sequenced in a study of T-cell reconstitution after alpha-beta-depleted transplantation in children. Unique molecular identifiers were built into the TCRbeta library. A single record per CDR3 protein comes from TCRdb applying MiXCR to the PCR reads. Of under 450,000 distinct CDR3 sequences listed, 10% to 15% were seen once; the top ten hold 3.5% to 4.5%. Sequenced here: PBMCs, sampled from the stem cell graft. The receptor source for this set is a human donor who donated a stem cell graft to a child with Fanconi anemia.

The chain recombines TRBV5-1 with TRBJ2-1; TRBD2 is a possible D gene (7 bases). From germline, CDR1 is SGHRS and CDR2 YFSETQ. CDR3 length: 14 amino acids. Trimming shortened V by 0 bases and J by 7 bases, and 11 bases separated the two germline ends. The CDR3 region is CASSLEGGENEQFF. CDR3 DNA: TGCGCCAGCAGCTTGGAAGGGGGGGAAAATGAGCAGTTCTTC.

This clonotype has at least ten counts. This sequence joins TRBV4-3 and TRBJ2-1, with TRBD2 matching 9 bases. This CDR3 comprises 16 residues. Trimming cost V 4 bases and J 1 base; bases outside gene matches: 5. Germline V gene sequence: CDR1 LGHNA, CDR2 YSLEER. For the CDR3, the DNA is TGCGCCAGCAGCCTCAGGACTAGCGCGTCCTACAATGAGCAGTTCTTC. It specifies CASSLRTSASYNEQFF.

The rearrangement uses TRBV6-5 and TRBJ1-1, with D possibly being TRBD1 (5 bases). CDR1 and CDR2 (germline): MNHEY, SVGAGI. CDR3 length: 13 residues. V was trimmed by 6 bases and J by 6 bases, leaving 14 bases between them. CDR3 coding DNA: TGTGCCAGCAGGGCCGACAGTATTCCTGAAGCTTTCTTT. This encodes CASRADSIPEAFF.

This clonotype appeared many times. The CDR3 region has the DNA TGTGCCAGCAGCCCCACCCTCACCAATGAGCAGTTCTTC. Translation gives CASSPTLTNEQFF. V gene TRBV7-7 combines with J gene TRBJ2-1; D gene unclear. CDR3 size: 13 residues. Trimming pared 5 bases from V and 6 bases from J, leaving 11 bases between. CDR1 is SSHAT, CDR2 FNYEAQ, per germline (reference sequence).

The chain links TRBV10-3 to TRBJ2-2, with 8 bases fitting TRBD1. The CDR3 contains 16 residues. The junction had 4 bases not matched to a gene; V was cut back by 2 bases and J by 2 bases. Germline V CDR1 and CDR2: ENHRY, SYGVKD. DNA of the CDR3: TGTGCCATCAGTGAGGCCGGACAGGGTAACACCGGGGAGCTGTTTTTT. Translation: CAISEAGQGNTGELFF.

This clonotype showed up many times. The rearrangement uses TRBV6-5 and TRBJ2-1, with TRBD2 identical over 11 bases. From germline, CDR1 is MNHEY and CDR2 SVGAGI. This CDR3 contains 12 residues. After removal of 6 bases from V and 16 bases from J, the junction contained 8 bases not matched to a gene. The CDR3 DNA reads TGTGCCAGCAGACCCAGTAGCGGGGGGGCCTTCTTC. Protein product: CASRPSSGGAFF.

This chain connects TRBV4-3 to TRBJ2-2; the D is unclear. Germline CDR1 reads LGHNA; CDR2 reads YSLEER. The ends were cut back, 0 bases at V and 3 bases at J, with 8 bases in the middle. This CDR3 is built from 15 residues. In DNA form, the CDR3 reads TGCGCCAGCAGCCAAGAGATACTCCACACCGGGGAGCTGTTTTTT. The encoded protein is CASSQEILHTGELFF.

The rearrangement uses TRBV12-5 and TRBJ2-3; 10 positions match TRBD2. Germline CDR1 and CDR2: LGHNT and FRNRAP. The CDR3 is 18 residues long. Trimming removed 3 bases from V and 2 bases from J; junction bases left unmatched: 11. This chain's CDR3 is CASGFGSTSGVNTDTQYF. For the CDR3, the DNA is TGTGCTAGTGGTTTCGGGTCAACTAGCGGGGTCAACACAGATACGCAGTATTTT.

This sequence joins TRBV6-5 and TRBJ2-5, with D possibly matching TRBD2 (6 bases). This CDR3 has 14 residues. Trimming left V 3 bases short and J 5 bases short, with 13 bases between. Germline CDR1 and CDR2: MNHEY and SVGAGI. For the CDR3, the DNA is TGTGCCAGCAGTTATGGGGGGTCGGAGGAGACCCAGTACTTC. Its protein product is CASSYGGSEETQYF.